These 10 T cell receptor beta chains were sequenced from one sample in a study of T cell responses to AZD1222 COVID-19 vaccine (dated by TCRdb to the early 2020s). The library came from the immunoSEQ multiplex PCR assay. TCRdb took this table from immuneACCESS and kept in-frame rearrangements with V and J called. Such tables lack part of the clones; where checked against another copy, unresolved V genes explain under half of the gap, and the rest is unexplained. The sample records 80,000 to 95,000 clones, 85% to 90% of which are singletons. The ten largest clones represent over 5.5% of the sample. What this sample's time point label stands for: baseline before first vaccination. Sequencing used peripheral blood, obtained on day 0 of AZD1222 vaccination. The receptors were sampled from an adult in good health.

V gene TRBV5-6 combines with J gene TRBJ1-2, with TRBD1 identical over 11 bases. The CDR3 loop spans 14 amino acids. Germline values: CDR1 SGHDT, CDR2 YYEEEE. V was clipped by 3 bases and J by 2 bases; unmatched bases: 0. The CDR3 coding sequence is TGTGCCAGCAGCTGGACAGGGGGCAACTATGGCTACACCTTC. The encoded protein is CASSWTGGNYGYTF.

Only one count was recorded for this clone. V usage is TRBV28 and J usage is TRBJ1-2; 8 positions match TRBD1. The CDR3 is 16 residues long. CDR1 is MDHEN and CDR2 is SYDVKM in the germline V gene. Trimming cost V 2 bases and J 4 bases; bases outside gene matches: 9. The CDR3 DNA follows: TGTGCCAGCAGTTTAATTTTGGCAGGGGGCCCCTATGGCTACACCTTC. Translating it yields CASSLILAGGPYGYTF.

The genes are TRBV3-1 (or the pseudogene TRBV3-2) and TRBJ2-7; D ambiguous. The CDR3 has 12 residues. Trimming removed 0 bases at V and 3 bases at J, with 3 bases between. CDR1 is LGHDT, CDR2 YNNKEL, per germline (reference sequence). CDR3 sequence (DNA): TGTGCCAGCAGCCAAGAGGTCTACGAGCAGTACTTC. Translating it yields CASSQEVYEQYF.

CDR3 sequence reads: CASSFDLSRNYGYTF. DNA for the CDR3: TGTGCCAGCAGCTTCGACCTATCAAGAAACTATGGCTACACCTTC. The V call is TRBV7-9, the J call TRBJ1-2; D gene unclear. The CDR3 is made up of 15 amino acids. Germline assignment: CDR1 SEHNR and CDR2 FQNEAQ (reference sequence). The V end lost 3 bases, the J end lost 2 bases, and 13 bases lay between the germline ends.

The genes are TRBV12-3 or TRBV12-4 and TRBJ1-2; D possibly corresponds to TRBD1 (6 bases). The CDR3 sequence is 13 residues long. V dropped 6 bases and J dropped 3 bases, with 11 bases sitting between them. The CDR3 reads CASRLTGYYGYTF. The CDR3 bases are TGTGCCAGCAGGCTGACAGGCTACTATGGCTACACCTTC.

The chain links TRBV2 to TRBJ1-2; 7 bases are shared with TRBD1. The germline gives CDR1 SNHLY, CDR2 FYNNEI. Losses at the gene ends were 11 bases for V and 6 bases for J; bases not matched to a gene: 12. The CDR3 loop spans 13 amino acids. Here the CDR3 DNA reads TGTGCCGGGACAGTCCTAGGGGGCAATGGCTACACCTTC. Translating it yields CAGTVLGGNGYTF.

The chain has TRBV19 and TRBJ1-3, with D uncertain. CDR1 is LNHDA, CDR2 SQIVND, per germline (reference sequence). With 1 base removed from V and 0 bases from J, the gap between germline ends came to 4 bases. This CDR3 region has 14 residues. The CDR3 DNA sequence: TGTGCCAGTAGTATAGGTCGCTCTGGAAACACCATATATTTT. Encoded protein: CASSIGRSGNTIYF.

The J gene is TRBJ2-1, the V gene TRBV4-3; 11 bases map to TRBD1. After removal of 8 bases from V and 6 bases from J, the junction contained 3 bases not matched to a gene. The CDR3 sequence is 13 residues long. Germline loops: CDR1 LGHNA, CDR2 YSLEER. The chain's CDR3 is CASGGTGGNEQFF. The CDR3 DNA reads TGCGCCAGCGGCGGGACAGGGGGCAATGAGCAGTTCTTC.

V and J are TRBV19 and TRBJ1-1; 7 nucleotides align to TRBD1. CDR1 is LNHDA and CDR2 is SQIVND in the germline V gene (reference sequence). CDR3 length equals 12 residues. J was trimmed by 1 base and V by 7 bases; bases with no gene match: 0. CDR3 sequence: CASNRGNTEAFF. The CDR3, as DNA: TGTGCCAGTAACAGGGGGAACACTGAAGCTTTCTTT.

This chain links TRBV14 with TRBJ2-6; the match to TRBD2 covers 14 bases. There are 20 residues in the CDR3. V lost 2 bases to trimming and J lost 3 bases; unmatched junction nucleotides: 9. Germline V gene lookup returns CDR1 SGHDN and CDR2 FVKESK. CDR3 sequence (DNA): TGTGCCAGCAGCCAATTCGGACTAGCGGGGGGTACCCTTGGGGCCAACGTCCTGACTTTC. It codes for CASSQFGLAGGTLGANVLTF.